Sequencing of this TCR beta chain was carried out in a study of patients and donors after allogeneic stem cell transplantation. TCRdb analysed the RT-PCR reads with MiXCR anew, one entry per CDR3 protein. This table has over 200,000 distinct CDR3 sequences, 38% appearing once. Germline loops: CDR1 LGHNA, CDR2 YNFKEQ. The length of the CDR3 is 15 residues. J gave up 6 bases and V 1 base, and 4 bases lay outside the gene matches. The material sequenced was blood, either unsorted or a sorted T cell fraction (not recorded which). The origin of this receptor is a human donor who was either an allogeneic HSCT recipient or a stem cell or donor lymphocyte infusion donor (not recorded which). It is not recorded whose cells these are; they may come from a transplant donor. The chain has TRBV4-2 and TRBJ2-2, with 8 bases matching TRBD1. As DNA, the CDR3 is TGTGCCAGCAGCCAAGGGACAGGGCTATCCGGGGAGCTGTTTTTT. This translates into CASSQGTGLSGELFF.